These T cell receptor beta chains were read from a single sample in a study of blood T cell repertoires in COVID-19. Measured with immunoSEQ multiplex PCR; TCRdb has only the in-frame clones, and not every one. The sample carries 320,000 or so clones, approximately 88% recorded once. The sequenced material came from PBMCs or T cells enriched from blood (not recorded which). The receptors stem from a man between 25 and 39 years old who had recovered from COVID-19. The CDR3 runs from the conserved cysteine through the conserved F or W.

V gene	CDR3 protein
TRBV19	CASGGTGNQPQHF
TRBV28	CASSLGQVHEQYF
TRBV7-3	CASSQTSNNEQFF
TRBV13	CASIEAGTATIVNTEAFF
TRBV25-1	CASSERLGQVTEKLFF
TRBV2	CARTGNGYEQYF
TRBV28	CASSSAEGRRPYEQYF
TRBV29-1	CSLIPADRYEQYF
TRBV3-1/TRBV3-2	CASSQSLGLAGGKNTGELFF
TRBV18	CASSKDFQETQYF
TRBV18	CASSIAGDQPQHF